This T cell receptor beta chain was found in a study of cytotoxic CD8 clonotypes in ibrutinib-treated CLL. Study context: Responses: roughly 25 partial, 2 complete; after median approximately 67 months, about 15 stayed remitted, roughly 12 progressed. Mean yields were 255,043 productive templates and some 90,000 productive rearrangements per sample. Notes on the study in general: Sampling times, which were not matched between the groups, differed between sustained-remission patients and progressing patients.

A few counts support this clone. Its antigen is unknown. Data came from immunoSEQ multiplex PCR; TCRdb stores just in-frame clones and leaves some out. The table has roughly 250,000 clones, 60% to 75% seen once. The CDR3 sequence is 14 residues long. Trimming stripped 7 bases from V and 1 base from J, with 12 bases between. CDR1 SGHDN and CDR2 FVKESK come from the germline V gene. From cryopreserved PBMCs came roughly 1.8 micrograms of genomic DNA used for TCR beta libraries. The sample here was PBMCs, taken after 24 months of ibrutinib treatment. The TCR comes from a human donor with chronic lymphocytic leukemia. The V call is TRBV14, the J call TRBJ2-3; either TRBD1 or TRBD2 may supply D (6 bases each). The CDR3: CASNNRGRTDTQYF. CDR3 DNA sequence: TGTGCCAGCAACAACCGGGGGCGCACAGATACGCAGTATTTT. The full variable domain, with the rest looked up from reference TRBV14 and TRBJ2-3, is EAGVTQFPSHSVIEKGQTVTLRCDPISGHDNLYWYRRVMGKEIKFLLHFVKESKQDESGMPNNRFLAERTGGTYSTLKVQPAELEDSGVYFCASNNRGRTDTQYFGPGTRLTVL.